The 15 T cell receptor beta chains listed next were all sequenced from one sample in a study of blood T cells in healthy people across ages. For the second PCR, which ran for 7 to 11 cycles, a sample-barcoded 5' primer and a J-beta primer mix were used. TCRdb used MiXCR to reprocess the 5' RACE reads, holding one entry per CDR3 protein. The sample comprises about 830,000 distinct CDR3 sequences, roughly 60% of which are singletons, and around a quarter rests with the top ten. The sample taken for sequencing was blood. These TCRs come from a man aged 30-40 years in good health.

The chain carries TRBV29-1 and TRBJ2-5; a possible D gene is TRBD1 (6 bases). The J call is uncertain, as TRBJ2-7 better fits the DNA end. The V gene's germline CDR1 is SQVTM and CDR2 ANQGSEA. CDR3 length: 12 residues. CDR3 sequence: CSVGIQGDEQYF. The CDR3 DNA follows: TGCAGCGTTGGGATACAGGGTGACGAGCAGTACTTC.

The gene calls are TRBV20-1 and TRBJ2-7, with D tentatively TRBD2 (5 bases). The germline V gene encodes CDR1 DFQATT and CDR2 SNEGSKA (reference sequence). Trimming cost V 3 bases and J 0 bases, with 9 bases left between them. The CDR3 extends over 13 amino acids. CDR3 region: CSARKRDSYEQYF. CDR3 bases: TGCAGTGCTAGGAAACGGGACTCCTACGAGCAGTACTTC.

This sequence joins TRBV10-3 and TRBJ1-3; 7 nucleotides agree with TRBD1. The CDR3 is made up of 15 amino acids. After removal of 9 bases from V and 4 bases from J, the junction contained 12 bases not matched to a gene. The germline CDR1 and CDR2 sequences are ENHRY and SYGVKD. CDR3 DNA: TGTGCCATTAGCTATACAGGGGACTTCGGAAACACCATATATTTT. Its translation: CAISYTGDFGNTIYF.

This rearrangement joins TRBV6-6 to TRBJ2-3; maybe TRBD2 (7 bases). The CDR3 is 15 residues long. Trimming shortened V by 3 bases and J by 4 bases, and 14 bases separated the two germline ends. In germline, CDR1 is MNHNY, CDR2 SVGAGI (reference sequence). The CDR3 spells CASSYFGGGADTQYF. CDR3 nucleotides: TGTGCCAGCAGTTATTTTGGCGGGGGCGCAGATACGCAGTATTTT.

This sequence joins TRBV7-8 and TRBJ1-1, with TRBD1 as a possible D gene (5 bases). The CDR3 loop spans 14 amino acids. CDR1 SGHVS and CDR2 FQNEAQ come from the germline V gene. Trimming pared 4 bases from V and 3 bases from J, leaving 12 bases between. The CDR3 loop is CASSSTDKYTEAFF. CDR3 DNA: TGTGCCAGCAGCTCGACAGATAAGTACACTGAAGCTTTCTTT.

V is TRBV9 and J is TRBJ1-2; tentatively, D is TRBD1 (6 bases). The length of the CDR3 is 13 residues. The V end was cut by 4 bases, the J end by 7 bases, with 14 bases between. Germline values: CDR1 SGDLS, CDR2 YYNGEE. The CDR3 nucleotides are TGTGCCAGCAGCTCACAGGGTCTCAGTGGCTACACCTTC. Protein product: CASSSQGLSGYTF.

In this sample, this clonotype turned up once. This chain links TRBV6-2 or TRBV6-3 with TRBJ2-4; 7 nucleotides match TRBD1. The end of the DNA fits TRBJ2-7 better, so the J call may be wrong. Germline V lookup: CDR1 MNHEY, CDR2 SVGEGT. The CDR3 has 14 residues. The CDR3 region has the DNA TGTGCCAGCAGTTACCCGACAGGGTCCTACGAGCAGTACTTC. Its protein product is CASSYPTGSYEQYF.

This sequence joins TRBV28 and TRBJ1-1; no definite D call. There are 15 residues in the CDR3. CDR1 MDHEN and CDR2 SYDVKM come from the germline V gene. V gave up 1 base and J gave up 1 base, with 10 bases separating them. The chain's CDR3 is CASSLFPTGNTEAFF. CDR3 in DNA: TGTGCCAGCAGTTTATTCCCCACGGGGAACACTGAAGCTTTCTTT.

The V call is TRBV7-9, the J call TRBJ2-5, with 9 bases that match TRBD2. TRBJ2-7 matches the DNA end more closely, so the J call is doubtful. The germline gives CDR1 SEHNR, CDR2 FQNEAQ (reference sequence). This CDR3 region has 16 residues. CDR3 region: CASSAGGLAGMYEQYF. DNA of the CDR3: TGTGCCAGCAGCGCCGGAGGGCTAGCGGGGATGTACGAGCAGTACTTC.

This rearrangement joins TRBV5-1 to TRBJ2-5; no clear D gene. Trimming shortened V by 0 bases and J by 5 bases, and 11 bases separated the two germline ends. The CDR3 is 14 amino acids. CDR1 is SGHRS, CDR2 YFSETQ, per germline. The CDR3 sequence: CASSLGHAEETQYF. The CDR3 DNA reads TGCGCCAGCAGCTTGGGACACGCCGAGGAGACCCAGTACTTC.

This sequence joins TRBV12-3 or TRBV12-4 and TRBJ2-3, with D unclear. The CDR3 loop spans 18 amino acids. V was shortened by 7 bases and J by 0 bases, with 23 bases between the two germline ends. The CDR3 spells CASTSPRPLGGSTDTQYF. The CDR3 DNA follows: TGTGCCAGCACTTCCCCTAGACCTCTCGGCGGTAGCACAGATACGCAGTATTTT.

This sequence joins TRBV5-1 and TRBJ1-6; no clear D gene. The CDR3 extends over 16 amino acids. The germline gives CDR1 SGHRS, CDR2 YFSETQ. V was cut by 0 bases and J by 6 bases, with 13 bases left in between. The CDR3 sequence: CASSLAGIGLNSPLHF. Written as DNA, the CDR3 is TGCGCCAGCAGCTTGGCCGGGATAGGCCTTAATTCACCCCTCCACTTT.

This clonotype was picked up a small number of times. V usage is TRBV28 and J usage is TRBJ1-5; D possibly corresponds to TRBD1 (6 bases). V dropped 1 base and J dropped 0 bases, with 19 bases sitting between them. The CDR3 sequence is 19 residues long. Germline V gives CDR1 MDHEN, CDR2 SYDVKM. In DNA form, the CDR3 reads TGTGCCAGCAGTTTATCCGGTATGGGCCGGACAGATAGCAATCAGCCCCAGCATTTT. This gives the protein CASSLSGMGRTDSNQPQHF.

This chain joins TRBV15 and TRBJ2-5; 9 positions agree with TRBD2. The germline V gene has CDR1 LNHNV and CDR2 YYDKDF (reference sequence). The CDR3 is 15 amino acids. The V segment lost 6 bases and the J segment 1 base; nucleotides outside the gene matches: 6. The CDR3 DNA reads TGTGCCACCAGTGGCGGGGGGGCTCTCCAAGAGACCCAGTACTTC. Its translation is CATSGGGALQETQYF.

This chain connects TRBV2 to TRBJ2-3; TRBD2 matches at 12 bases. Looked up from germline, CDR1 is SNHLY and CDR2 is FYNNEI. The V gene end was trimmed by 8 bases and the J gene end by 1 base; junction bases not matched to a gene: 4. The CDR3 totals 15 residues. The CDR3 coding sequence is TGTGCCAGCGGCAGGACTAGCGGGGGCACAGATACGCAGTATTTT. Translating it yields CASGRTSGGTDTQYF.